This T cell receptor (beta chain) is drawn from a study of cytomegalovirus exposure and HLA in healthy donors. Study outcomes and limitations: CMV serostatus was the only recorded immune exposure for donors. A previous analysis found most TCR beta V segments productive roughly 87% or roughly 30% of the time. Published work reported that the classifier diagnosed cytomegalovirus status with high specificity and sensitivity.

With regard to this clone: What it recognizes is unknown.

Healthy bone marrow donors made up the donors. The PCR made use of 60 Vbeta and 13 Jbeta primers. The assay was immunoSEQ multiplex PCR, and TCRdb's table has in-frame clones only and misses some. The table records under 300,000 clones, approximately 82% of them present only once. The sequenced sample was PBMCs. This receptor was taken from an older woman in good health and CMV-seropositive.

CDR3 coding DNA: TGTGCCAGCAGTTTATCGGAGGGGGCGGGAACTGAAGCTTTCTTT. It yields the protein CASSLSEGAGTEAFF. J is TRBJ1-1 and V is TRBV27; 7 bases line up with TRBD1. The J segment lost 5 bases and the V segment lost 0 bases, leaving 6 bases of the junction unmatched. The CDR3 runs to 15 residues. Germline values: CDR1 MNHEY, CDR2 SMNVEV (reference sequence).